Detailed here is one T cell receptor (beta chain). Clones were read by immunoSEQ multiplex PCR, and TCRdb kept only the in-frame ones, dropping some. The table records tens of thousands of clones, 80% to 95% of them present only once. Germline V gives CDR1 SGHTA, CDR2 FQGNSA. This CDR3 spans 14 amino acids. V lost 4 bases and J lost 7; bases outside the gene matches: 7. This sample was included in a study of T cell changes during pregnancy in multiple sclerosis. The rearrangement links TRBV7-2 to TRBJ2-7, with TRBD2 identical over 10 bases. The sample consisted of CD4+ T cells from peripheral blood mononuclear cells, taken after pregnancy. The receptor was isolated from a female donor in good health, enrolled as a control in a pregnancy study. The CDR3 region has the DNA TGTGCCAGCAGCTCAGCGGGAGGGCTGAGGGAGCAGTACTTC. Its protein is CASSSAGGLREQYF.